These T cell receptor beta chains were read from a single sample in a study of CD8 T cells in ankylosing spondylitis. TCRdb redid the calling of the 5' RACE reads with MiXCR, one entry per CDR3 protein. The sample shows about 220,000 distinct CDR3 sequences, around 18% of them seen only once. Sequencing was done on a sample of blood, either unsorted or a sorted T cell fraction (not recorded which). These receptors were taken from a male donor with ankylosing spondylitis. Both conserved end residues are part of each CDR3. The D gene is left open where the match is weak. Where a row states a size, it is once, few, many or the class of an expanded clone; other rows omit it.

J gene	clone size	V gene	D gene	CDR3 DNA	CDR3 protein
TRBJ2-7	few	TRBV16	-	TGTGCCAGCAGCCAAAAACCTGGGACTGCTTACGAGCAGTACTTC	CASSQKPGTAYEQYF
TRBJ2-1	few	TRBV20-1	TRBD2	TGCAGTGCTTACCTAGCGGGGGGGCCGAATGAGCAGTTCTTC	CSAYLAGGPNEQFF
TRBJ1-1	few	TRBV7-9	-	TGTGCCAGCAGAAAGGACGGGAACACTGAAGCTTTCTTT	CASRKDGNTEAFF
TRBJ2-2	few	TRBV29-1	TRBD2	TGCAGCGTGGAACTAGCGGGAGGGCCGGTCGGGGAGCTGTTTTTT	CSVELAGGPVGELFF
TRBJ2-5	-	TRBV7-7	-	TGTGCTAGCAGCCCCGGGACACCCCAAGAGACCCAGTACTTC	CASSPGTPQETQYF
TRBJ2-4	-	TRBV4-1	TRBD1	TGCGCCAGCAGCCAGCCCCCCGGGACAGGGAGAAACATTCAGTACTTC	CASSQPPGTGRNIQYF
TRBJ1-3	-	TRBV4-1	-	TGCGCCAGCAGCCAAGAGCCCGACTCTGGAAACACCATATATTTT	CASSQEPDSGNTIYF
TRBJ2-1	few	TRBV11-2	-	TGTGCCAGCAGCCCCCCTGGAGGGGGAATCAATGAGCAGTTCTTC	CASSPPGGGINEQFF
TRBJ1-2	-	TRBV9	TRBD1	TGTGCCAGCAGCGTAGTCCCGGACAGGGAGGACGGCTACACCTTC	CASSVVPDREDGYTF
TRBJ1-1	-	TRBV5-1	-	TGCGCCAGCAGCTTGGTTGGACAGCCGAACACTGAAGCTTTCTTT	CASSLVGQPNTEAFF
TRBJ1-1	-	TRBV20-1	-	TGCAGTGCTAGAGACACCCTGGCAGACACTGAAGCTTTCTTT	CSARDTLADTEAFF
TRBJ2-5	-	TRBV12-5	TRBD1	TGTGCTAGTGGTTTGTACGGACAGGGTCAGTACTTC	CASGLYGQGQYF
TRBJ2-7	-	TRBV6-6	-	TGTGCCAGCAGCGATGTGGGGGGCTCCGAGCAGTACTTC	CASSDVGGSEQYF